This T cell receptor beta chain was recovered during a study of CD8+CD57+ T cells in acquired aplastic anemia. Both TCR beta VDJ combination and CDR3 sequence profiling were carried out. Genomic DNA was the template for this profiling. TCRdb reanalysed the reads using MiXCR and keeps one entry per CDR3 protein. The table includes 150,000 to 200,000 distinct CDR3 sequences, 40% to 55% detected once. V lost 5 bases to trimming and J lost 2 bases, with 5 bases between them. This CDR3 has 12 residues. Germline CDR1 reads SGHTA; CDR2 reads FQGNSA. Points from the study as a whole: A set of more than 25 CD8+ CDR3 sequences was shared between patients and controls, and these sequences appeared highly expressed in patients. Between patients and controls, CD8+ Simpson's diversity did not vary significantly.

On this clonotype: Its antigen is not identified.

The chain joins TRBV7-2 to TRBJ2-3, with D uncertain. Sequenced material: sorted CD4+, CD8+, or CD8+CD57+ T cells (not recorded which) from PBMCs. This sequence originates from a human donor in good health. CDR3 amino acids: CASSHATDTQYF. CDR3 nucleotides: TGTGCCAGCAGCCACGCCACAGATACGCAGTATTTT.